These 3 T cell receptor beta chains share one sample of origin, sequenced in a study of CD8 T cells in Susac syndrome. cDNA came from approximately 0.5 to 1 ug RNA primed by random hexamers. TCRdb processed the immunoSEQ multiplex PCR reads anew with MiXCR; each CDR3 protein has one entry. This sample has more than 250,000 distinct CDR3 sequences, with about 92% found just once. The sequencing input was CD4+ T cells from PBMCs. Every receptor here comes from a human donor with multiple sclerosis.

Only a few counts were recorded for this clonotype. This rearrangement joins TRBV3-1 to TRBJ2-7; TRBD2 aligns across 9 bases. The CDR3 is 14 residues long. Germline V lookup: CDR1 LGHDT, CDR2 YNNKEL (reference sequence). V was pared by 4 bases and J by 3 bases, with 4 bases of the junction left unmatched. The CDR3: CASSRRGGSYEQYF. In nucleotides, the CDR3 is TGTGCCAGCAGCCGGCGGGGGGGCAGCTACGAGCAGTACTTC.

V is TRBV20-1 and J is TRBJ1-5; TRBD1 is a possible D gene (6 bases). The CDR3 loop spans 12 amino acids. V was pared by 2 bases and J by 5 bases, with 7 bases between. In germline, CDR1 is DFQATT, CDR2 SNEGSKA (reference sequence). As DNA, the CDR3 is TGCAGTGCTAGAAGACAGGATCAGCCCCAGCATTTT. Encoded protein: CSARRQDQPQHF.

The chain combines TRBV5-1 with TRBJ1-2; the D is unclear. This CDR3 comprises 15 residues. Trimming shortened V by 0 bases and J by 4 bases, and 13 bases separated the two germline ends. Germline V gene data show CDR1 as SGHRS and CDR2 as YFSETQ. The DNA for the CDR3 is TGCGCCAGCAGCTTGGCTGGGGTCGGAGGCTATGGCTACACCTTC. Translating gives CASSLAGVGGYGYTF.